This TCR beta chain was sequenced for a study of cytomegalovirus exposure and HLA in healthy donors. PCR amplification relied on 60 Vbeta primers (plus 13 Jbeta primers). Generated by immunoSEQ multiplex PCR, the TCRdb table keeps only in-frame clones and is missing some. The profile covers about 150,000 clones, with around 84% appearing a single time and around 2% taken by the ten largest. Germline-derived CDR1 and CDR2 are MDHEN and SYDVKM. This CDR3 is built from 14 residues. Unmatched junction bases numbered 3, after V lost 4 bases and J lost 3 bases. The sample was PBMCs. The receptor was derived from a woman younger than 35 in good health and CMV-seronegative. The V call is TRBV28, the J call TRBJ1-3; 7 nucleotides match TRBD1. DNA of the CDR3: TGTGCCAGCAGTTCACAGGGGTATGGAAACACCATATATTTT. Amino acid sequence: CASSSQGYGNTIYF.